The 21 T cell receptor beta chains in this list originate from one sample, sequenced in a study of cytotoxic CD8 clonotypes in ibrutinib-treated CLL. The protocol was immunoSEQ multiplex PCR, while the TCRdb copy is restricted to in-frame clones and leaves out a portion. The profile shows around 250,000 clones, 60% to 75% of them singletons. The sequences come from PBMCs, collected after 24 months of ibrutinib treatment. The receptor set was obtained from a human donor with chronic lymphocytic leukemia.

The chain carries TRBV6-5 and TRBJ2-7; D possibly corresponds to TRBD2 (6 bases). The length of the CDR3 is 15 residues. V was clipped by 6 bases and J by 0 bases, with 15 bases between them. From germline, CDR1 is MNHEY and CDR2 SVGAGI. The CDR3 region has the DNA TGTGCCAGCAGCCGTCTGGGCGGGATCTCCTACGAGCAGTACTTC. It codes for CASSRLGGISYEQYF.

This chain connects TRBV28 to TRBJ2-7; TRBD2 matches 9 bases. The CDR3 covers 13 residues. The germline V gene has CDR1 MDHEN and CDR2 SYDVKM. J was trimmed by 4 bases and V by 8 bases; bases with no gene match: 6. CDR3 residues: CASSRGREYEQYF. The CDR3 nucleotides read TGTGCCAGCTCTCGCGGGAGGGAGTACGAGCAGTACTTC.

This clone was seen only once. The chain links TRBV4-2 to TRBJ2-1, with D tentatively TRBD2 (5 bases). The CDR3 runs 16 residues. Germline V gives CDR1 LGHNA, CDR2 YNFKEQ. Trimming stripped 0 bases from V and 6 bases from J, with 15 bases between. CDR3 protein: CASSQDPAEAGNEQFF. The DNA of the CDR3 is TGTGCCAGCAGCCAAGATCCGGCGGAGGCGGGCAATGAGCAGTTCTTC.

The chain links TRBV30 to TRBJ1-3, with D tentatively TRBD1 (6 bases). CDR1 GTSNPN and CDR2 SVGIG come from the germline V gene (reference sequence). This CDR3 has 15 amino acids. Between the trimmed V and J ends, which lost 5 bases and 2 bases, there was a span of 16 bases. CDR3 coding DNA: TGTGCCTGGGCCAGAGGGGACAATCCTGGAAACACCATATATTTT. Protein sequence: CAWARGDNPGNTIYF.

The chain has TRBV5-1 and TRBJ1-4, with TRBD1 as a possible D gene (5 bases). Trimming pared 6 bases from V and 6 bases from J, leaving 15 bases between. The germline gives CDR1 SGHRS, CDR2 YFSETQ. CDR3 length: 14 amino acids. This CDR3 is CASKVGDSDEKLFF. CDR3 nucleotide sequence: TGCGCCAGCAAGGTCGGGGACTCCGATGAAAAACTGTTTTTT. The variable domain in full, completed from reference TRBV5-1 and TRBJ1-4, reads KAGVTQTPRYLIKTRGQQVTLSCSPISGHRSVSWYQQTPGQGLQFLFEYFSETQRNKGNFPGRFSGRQFSNSRSEMNVSTLELGDSALYLCASKVGDSDEKLFFGSGTQLSVL.

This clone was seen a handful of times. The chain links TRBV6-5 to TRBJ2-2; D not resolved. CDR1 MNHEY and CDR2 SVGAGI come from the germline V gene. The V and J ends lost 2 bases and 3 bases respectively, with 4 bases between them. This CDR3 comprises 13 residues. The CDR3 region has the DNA TGTGCCAGCAGTTACGGAGACACCGGGGAGCTGTTTTTT. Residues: CASSYGDTGELFF.

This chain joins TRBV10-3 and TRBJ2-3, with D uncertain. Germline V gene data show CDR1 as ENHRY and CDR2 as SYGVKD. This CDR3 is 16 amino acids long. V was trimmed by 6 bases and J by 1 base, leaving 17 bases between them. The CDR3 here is CAIRTGARWGTDTQYF. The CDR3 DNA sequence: TGTGCCATCAGAACCGGAGCACGATGGGGCACAGATACGCAGTATTTT.

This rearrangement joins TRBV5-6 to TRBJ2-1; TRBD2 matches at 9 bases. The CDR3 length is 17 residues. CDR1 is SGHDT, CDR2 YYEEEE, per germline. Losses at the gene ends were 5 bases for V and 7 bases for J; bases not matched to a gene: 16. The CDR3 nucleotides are TGTGCCAGCAGTGGTCGACTAGCGGACACTAAGGGGAATGAGCAGTTCTTC. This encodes CASSGRLADTKGNEQFF.

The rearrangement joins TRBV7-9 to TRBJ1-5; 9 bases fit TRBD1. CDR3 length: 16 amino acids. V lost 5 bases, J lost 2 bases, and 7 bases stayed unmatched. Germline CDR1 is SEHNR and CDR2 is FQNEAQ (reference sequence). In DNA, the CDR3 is TGTGCCAGCAGCCTCGGGACAGGGCGAGGCAATCAGCCCCAGCATTTT. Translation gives CASSLGTGRGNQPQHF.

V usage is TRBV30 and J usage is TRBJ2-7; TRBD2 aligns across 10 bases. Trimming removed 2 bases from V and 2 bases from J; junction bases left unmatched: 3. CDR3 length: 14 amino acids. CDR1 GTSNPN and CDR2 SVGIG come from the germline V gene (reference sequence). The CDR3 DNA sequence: TGTGCCTGGAGTAGCCTAGCGGGAGCCTACGAGCAGTACTTC. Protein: CAWSSLAGAYEQYF.

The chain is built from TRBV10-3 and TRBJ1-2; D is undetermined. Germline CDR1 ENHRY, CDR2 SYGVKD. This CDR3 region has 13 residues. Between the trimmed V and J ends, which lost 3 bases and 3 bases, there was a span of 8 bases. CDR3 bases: TGTGCCATCAGTGACACGGAAGACTATGGCTACACCTTC. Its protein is CAISDTEDYGYTF.

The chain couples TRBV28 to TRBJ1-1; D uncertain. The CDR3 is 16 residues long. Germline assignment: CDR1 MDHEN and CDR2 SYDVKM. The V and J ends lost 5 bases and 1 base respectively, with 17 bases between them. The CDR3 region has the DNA TGTGCCAGCAGTCCCCGGAGCGGTTTGGGGAACACTGAAGCTTTCTTT. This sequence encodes CASSPRSGLGNTEAFF.

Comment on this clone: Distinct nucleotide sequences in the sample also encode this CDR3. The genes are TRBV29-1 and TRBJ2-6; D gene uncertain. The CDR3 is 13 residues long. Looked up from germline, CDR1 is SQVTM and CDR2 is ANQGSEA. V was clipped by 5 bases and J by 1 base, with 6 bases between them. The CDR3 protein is CSVTGSGANVLTF. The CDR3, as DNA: TGCAGCGTTACGGGTTCTGGGGCCAACGTCCTGACTTTC. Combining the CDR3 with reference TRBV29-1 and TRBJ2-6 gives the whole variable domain SAVISQKPSRDICQRGTSLTIQCQVDSQVTMMFWYRQQPGQSLTLIATANQGSEATYESGFVIDKFPISRPNLTFSTLTVSNMSPEDSSIYLCSVTGSGANVLTFGAGSRLTVL.

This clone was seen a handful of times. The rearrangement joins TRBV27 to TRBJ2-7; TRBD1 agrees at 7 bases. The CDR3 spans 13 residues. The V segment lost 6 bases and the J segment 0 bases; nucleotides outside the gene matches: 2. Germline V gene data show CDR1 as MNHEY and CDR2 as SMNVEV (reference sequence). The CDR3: CASRGQSSYEQYF. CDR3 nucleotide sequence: TGTGCCAGCAGGGGACAGTCCTCCTACGAGCAGTACTTC.

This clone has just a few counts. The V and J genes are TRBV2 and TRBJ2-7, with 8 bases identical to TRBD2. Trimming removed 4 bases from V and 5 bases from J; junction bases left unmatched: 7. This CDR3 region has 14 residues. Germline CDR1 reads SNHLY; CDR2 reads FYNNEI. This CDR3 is CASSGSGLVNEQYF. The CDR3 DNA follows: TGTGCCAGCAGTGGTTCGGGACTAGTAAACGAGCAGTACTTC.

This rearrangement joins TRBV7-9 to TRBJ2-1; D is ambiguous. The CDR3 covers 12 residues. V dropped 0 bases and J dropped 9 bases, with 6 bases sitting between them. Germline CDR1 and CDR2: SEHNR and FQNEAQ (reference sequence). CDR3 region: CASSLALIEQFF. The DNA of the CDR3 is TGTGCCAGCAGCTTAGCGCTAATTGAGCAGTTCTTC.

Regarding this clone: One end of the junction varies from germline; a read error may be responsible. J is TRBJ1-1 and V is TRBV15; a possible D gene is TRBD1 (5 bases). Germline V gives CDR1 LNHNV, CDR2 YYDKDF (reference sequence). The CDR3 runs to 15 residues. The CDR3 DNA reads TGTGCCACCAGTGTCCAACGGGGCGGGAACGCTGAAGCTTTCTTT. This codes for CATSVQRGGNAEAFF.

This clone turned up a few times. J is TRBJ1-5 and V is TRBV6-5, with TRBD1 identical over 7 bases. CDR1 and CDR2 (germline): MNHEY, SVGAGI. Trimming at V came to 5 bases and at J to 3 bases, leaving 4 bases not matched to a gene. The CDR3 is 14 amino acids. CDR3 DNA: TGTGCCAGCAGTGGGGACAGATTCAATCAGCCCCAGCATTTT. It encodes CASSGDRFNQPQHF.

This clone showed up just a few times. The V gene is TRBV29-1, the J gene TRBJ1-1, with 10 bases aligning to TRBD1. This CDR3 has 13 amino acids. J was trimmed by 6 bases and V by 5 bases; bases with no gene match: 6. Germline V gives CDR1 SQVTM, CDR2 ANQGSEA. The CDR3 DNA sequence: TGCAGCGTTCGGGACAGGGGAGGACCTGAAGCTTTCTTT. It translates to CSVRDRGGPEAFF.

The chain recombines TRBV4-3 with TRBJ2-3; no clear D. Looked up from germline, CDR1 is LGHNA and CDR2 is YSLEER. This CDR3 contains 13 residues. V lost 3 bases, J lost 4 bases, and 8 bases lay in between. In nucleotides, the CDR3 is TGCGCCAGCAGCCACGAGTTCGCAGATACGCAGTATTTT. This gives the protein CASSHEFADTQYF.

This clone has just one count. CDR3 residues: CASSRDTGNQPQHF. The CDR3, as DNA: TGTGCCAGCAGCCGAGATACCGGCAATCAGCCCCAGCATTTT. The V and J genes are TRBV7-8 and TRBJ1-5; no firm D call. The CDR3 covers 14 residues. Germline CDR1 and CDR2: SGHVS and FQNEAQ. With 5 bases removed from V and 2 bases from J, the gap between germline ends came to 10 bases.